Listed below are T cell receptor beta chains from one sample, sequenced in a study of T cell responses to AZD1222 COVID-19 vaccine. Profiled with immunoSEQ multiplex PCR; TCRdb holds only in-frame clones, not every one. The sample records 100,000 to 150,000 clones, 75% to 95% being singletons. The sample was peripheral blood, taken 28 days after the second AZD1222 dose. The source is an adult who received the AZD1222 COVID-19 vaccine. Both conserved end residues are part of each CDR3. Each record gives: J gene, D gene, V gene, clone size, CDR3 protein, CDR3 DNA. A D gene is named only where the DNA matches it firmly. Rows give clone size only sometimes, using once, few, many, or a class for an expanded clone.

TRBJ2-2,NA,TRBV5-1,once,CASSLGNTLPGELFF,TGCGCCAGCAGCTTGGGGAACACTCTTCCCGGGGAGCTGTTTTTT
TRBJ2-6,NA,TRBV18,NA,CASSPGSSGANVLTF,TGTGCCAGCTCACCAGGGAGCTCTGGGGCCAACGTCCTGACTTTC
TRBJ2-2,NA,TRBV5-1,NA,CASSLNDKGHTGELFF,TGCGCCAGCAGCTTGAACGACAAAGGGCACACCGGGGAGCTGTTTTTT
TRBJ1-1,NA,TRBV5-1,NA,CASSSTTPNTEAFF,TGCGCCAGCAGCTCGACTACACCGAACACTGAAGCTTTCTTT
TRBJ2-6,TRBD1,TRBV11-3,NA,CASSTRTGGESGANVLTF,TGTGCCAGCAGCACCCGGACAGGGGGCGAATCTGGGGCCAACGTCCTGACTTTC
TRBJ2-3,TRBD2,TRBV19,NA,CASSNPGLAGGVRDTQYF,TGTGCCAGTAGTAATCCGGGACTAGCGGGGGGGGTCCGGGATACGCAGTATTTT
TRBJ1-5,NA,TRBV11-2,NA,CAGEDLSNQPQHF,TGTGCCGGCGAGGATCTAAGCAATCAGCCCCAGCATTTT
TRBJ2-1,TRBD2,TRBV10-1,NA,CASGASGPANEQFF,TGCGCCAGCGGGGCTAGCGGCCCAGCGAATGAGCAGTTCTTC
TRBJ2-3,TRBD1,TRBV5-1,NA,CASSLGDSSAQYF,TGCGCCAGCAGCTTGGGGGACAGTAGTGCGCAGTATTTT
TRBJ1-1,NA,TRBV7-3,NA,CASSLLVKITNTEAFF,TGTGCCAGCAGCTTACTAGTCAAAATAACGAACACTGAAGCTTTCTTT
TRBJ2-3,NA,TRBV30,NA,CAWQGSSDTQYF,TGTGCCTGGCAGGGGAGTTCAGATACGCAGTATTTT
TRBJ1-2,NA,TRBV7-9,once,CASSLTATNYGYTF,TGTGCCAGCAGCCTGACAGCGACTAACTATGGCTACACCTTC